This TCR beta chain was captured in a study of blood T cells in healthy people across ages. Combining a sample-barcoded 5' primer with a J-beta primer mix, a second PCR ran for about 6 to 11 cycles. TCRdb passed the 5' RACE reads through MiXCR, listing each CDR3 protein once. The sample shows 800,000 to 900,000 distinct CDR3 sequences, under 80% of them seen only once. Germline lookup yields CDR1 SQVTM and CDR2 ANQGSEA. There are 11 residues in the CDR3. Comment on this clonotype: Its ends do not fully match the called genes, so a read error is possible.

The TCR originated in a man younger than 45 in good health. The sequenced sample was blood. The V call is TRBV29-1, the J call TRBJ2-1; 8 bases are shared with TRBD1. The CDR3 coding sequence is TGTGGGGCAGGGGGCGGTGAGACCCAGTTCTTC. Amino acids: CGAGGGETQFF.